This TCR beta chain is from a study of blood T cell repertoires in COVID-19. Assay: immunoSEQ multiplex PCR; the TCRdb copy retains only in-frame clones and omits some. In the table there are 250,000 to 300,000 clones, about 88% of which are singletons. The length of the CDR3 is 16 residues. The V and J ends lost 5 bases and 1 base, in that order; junction bases with no gene match: 10. In germline, CDR1 is LNHDA, CDR2 SQIVND (reference sequence). The source material was PBMCs or T cells enriched from blood (not recorded which). The receptor was derived from a woman aged 55 to 70 in a cohort exposed to, infected with or recovered from COVID-19 (not recorded which). This chain uses TRBV19 with TRBJ1-1; TRBD1 agrees at 7 bases. CDR3 DNA: TGTGCCAGTAGTGCCCGAGCGACAGGGAAGAACACTGAAGCTTTCTTT. Amino acids: CASSARATGKNTEAFF.